The rows below give T cell receptor beta chains drawn from one sample of a study of blood T cells in healthy people across ages. TCRdb processed the 5' RACE reads anew with MiXCR; each CDR3 protein has one entry. This sample carries about 1.4 million distinct CDR3 sequences, around 59% of them seen once, and the ten largest clones take 5% to 7%. Sequencing was performed on blood. These receptors all stem from a man younger than 35 in good health. Both conserved end residues are part of each CDR3. A D gene is named only where the DNA matches it firmly. Clone size appears in some rows only: once, few, many, or a class for an expanded clone.

J gene,D gene,V gene,clone size,CDR3 DNA,CDR3 protein
TRBJ2-1,TRBD1,TRBV7-9,NA,TGTGCCAGCAGCTCTCGGTTAGGACAGGGGAAGTCTAATGAGCAGTTCTTC,CASSSRLGQGKSNEQFF
TRBJ2-7,NA,TRBV12-3/TRBV12-4,NA,TGTGCCACCACGACTAGTCCCTACGAGCAGTACTTC,CATTTSPYEQYF
TRBJ1-2,NA,TRBV6-5,few,TGTGCCAGCAGTTACTCGGACTATCAGGGTTTGACGGATGGCTACACCTTC,CASSYSDYQGLTDGYTF
TRBJ2-1,TRBD1,TRBV18,NA,TGTGCCAGCTCACCACGTTTACGGGACAGGGGTTCGAATGAGCAGTTCTTC,CASSPRLRDRGSNEQFF
TRBJ2-5,NA,TRBV25-1,NA,TGTGCCAGCAGTGAAAGGGCTCAGTGGGGGGAGACCCAGTACTTC,CASSERAQWGETQYF
TRBJ2-1,TRBD2,TRBV29-1,NA,TGCAGCGTTGGAGGCGGGGGGCTGTACAATGAGCAGTTCTTC,CSVGGGGLYNEQFF
TRBJ2-7,TRBD2,TRBV7-2,NA,TGTGCCAGCAGCTTAGTGGCTAGCGGGAGGTACGAGCAGTACTTC,CASSLVASGRYEQYF
TRBJ2-3,NA,TRBV19,NA,TGTGCCAGTAGTCCCTGGACAACGAGCACAGATACGCAGTATTTT,CASSPWTTSTDTQYF
TRBJ2-1,NA,TRBV4-2,NA,TGTGCCAGCAGCCAACCAACAAGCGGGGAGCAGTTCTTC,CASSQPTSGEQFF
TRBJ1-1,NA,TRBV7-2,NA,TGTGCCAGCAGCTTAGGTGGACTGGGCCCGACTGAAGCTTTCTTT,CASSLGGLGPTEAFF
TRBJ1-4,NA,TRBV12-3/TRBV12-4,NA,TGTGCCAGCAGACCCGGACGGAACAATGAAAAACTGTTTTTT,CASRPGRNNEKLFF
TRBJ1-2,NA,TRBV7-2,NA,TGTGCCAGCAGCTTGACGAACCTCGGGACGGAGCCCTATGGCTACACCTTC,CASSLTNLGTEPYGYTF
TRBJ1-2,NA,TRBV15,few,TGTGCCACCAGCAGAGATGGACGGGGGTCACCTAACTATGGCTACACCTTC,CATSRDGRGSPNYGYTF
TRBJ2-7,NA,TRBV4-2,NA,TGTGCCAGCAGCCAAGCCCTTGACGAGCAGTACTTC,CASSQALDEQYF
TRBJ2-1,TRBD2,TRBV7-2,NA,TGTGCCAGCAGCTTAGTGAGTCGGAGCGGGGAGAATGAGCAGTTCTTC,CASSLVSRSGENEQFF
TRBJ2-2,NA,TRBV10-3,NA,TGTGCCATCAGTGAAGAGCGGTTCGGGGAGCTGTTTTTT,CAISEERFGELFF